This T cell receptor beta chain was recorded in a study of OX40 agonist ivuxolimab in advanced cancers. The overall study: As their treatment, patients were administered ivuxolimab, an agonistic anti-OX40 (CD134) antibody. Among those enrolled, mean age was approximately 60 years (range 23 to 79) and less than 90% were male.

V lost 5 bases to trimming and J lost 6 bases; unmatched junction nucleotides: 3. The CDR3 spans 12 residues. The germline CDR1 and CDR2 sequences are SEHNR and FQNEAQ (reference sequence). Clones were sequenced by immunoSEQ multiplex PCR, and TCRdb holds only the in-frame ones, with some missing. The sample carries tens of thousands of clones, about 82% recorded once. The rearrangement joins TRBV7-9 to TRBJ1-1, with 7 bases identical to TRBD1. The clonotype comes from an adult with an advanced solid tumor such as melanoma, head and neck, liver or kidney cancer. Sequencing used CD4+ or CD8+ T cells sorted from blood, obtained in a trial of the OX40 agonist ivuxolimab. CDR3 DNA: TGTGCCAGCAGCCGACAGGGTCCTGAAGCTTTCTTT. It yields the protein CASSRQGPEAFF.